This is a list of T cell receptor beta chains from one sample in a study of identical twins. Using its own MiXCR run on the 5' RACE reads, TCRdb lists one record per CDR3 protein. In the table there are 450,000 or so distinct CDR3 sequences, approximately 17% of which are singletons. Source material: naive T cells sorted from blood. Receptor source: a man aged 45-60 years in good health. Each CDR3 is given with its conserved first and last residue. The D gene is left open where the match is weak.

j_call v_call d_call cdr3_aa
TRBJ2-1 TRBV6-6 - CASSYSNRNEQFF
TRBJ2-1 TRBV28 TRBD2 CASSPLTSGIPNEQFF
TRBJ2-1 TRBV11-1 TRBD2 CASSLSFLRRRGTYNEQFF
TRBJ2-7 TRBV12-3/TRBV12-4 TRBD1 CASSSPGQGAGEQYF
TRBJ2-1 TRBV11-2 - CASSVGGDGQFF
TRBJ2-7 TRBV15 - CATSRDARYEQYF
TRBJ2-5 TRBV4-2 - CASSQEAGQRQETQYF
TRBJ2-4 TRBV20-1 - CSAPGPLAKNIQYF
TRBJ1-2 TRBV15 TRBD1 CATSRGTGVYYGYTF
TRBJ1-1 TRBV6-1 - CASRQQGYTEAFF
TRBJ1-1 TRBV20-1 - CSAQGNGPNTEAFF
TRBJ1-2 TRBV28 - CASSLLSAGNYGYTF
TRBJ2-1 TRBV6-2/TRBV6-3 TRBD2 CASSTGLAPLSSYNEQFF
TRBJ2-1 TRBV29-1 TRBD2 CSSAGGRYNEQFF
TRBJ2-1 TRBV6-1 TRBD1 CASREGGTGVKDEQFF
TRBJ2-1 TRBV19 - CASSIAAGINEQFF
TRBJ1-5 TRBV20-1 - CSAALGSGNQPQHF